What follows describes a single T cell receptor (beta chain). Antigen unknown. RNA, once extracted, was reverse transcribed into cDNA for use as the sequencing template. This table comes from immunoSEQ multiplex PCR, and its TCRdb copy is limited to in-frame clones, with some not included. Of about 15,000 clones listed, about three fifths are singletons. The sample belongs to a study of CD8+ T cells in alopecia areata. As part of sample collection, lesional scalp punch biopsies and peripheral blood were taken from alopecia areata patients. Overall study results and limits: More clonal than normal scalp was lesional scalp, particularly alopecia totalis/universalis.

This sequence originates from a human donor with alopecia areata. The specimen was skin.

The CDR3: CASSEQGVSEKLFF. CDR3 in DNA: TGTGCCAGCAGCGAACAGGGCGTGAGTGAAAAACTGTTTTTT. The chain has TRBV7-9 and TRBJ1-4, with D perhaps matching TRBD1 (6 bases). Trimming cost V 5 bases and J 7 bases, with 14 bases left between them. The CDR3 runs 14 residues. CDR1 and CDR2 (germline): SEHNR, FQNEAQ (reference sequence).